These T cell receptor beta chains were read from a single sample in a study of cytomegalovirus exposure and HLA in healthy donors. Clones were read by immunoSEQ multiplex PCR, and TCRdb kept only the in-frame ones, dropping some. The data contain approximately 200,000 clones, roughly four fifths of them seen just once; the ten biggest clones take up 2.5% to 3.5%. The sequenced sample was PBMCs. Source of these receptors: a young woman in good health and CMV-seropositive. CDR3s include the opening cysteine and the closing phenylalanine or tryptophan. Fields, in order: clone size, J gene, V gene, D gene, CDR3 DNA, CDR3 protein. A D gene is named only where the DNA matches it firmly. Size values are once, few and many counts, or a class for expanded clones, and some rows have none.

NA | TRBJ2-7 | TRBV6-1 | TRBD2 | TGTGCCAGCACCTTCGGTCTAGCGGACTCCTACGAGCAGTACTTC | CASTFGLADSYEQYF
NA | TRBJ1-2 | TRBV27 | TRBD1 | TGTGCCAGCAGTCATGACAGGGGTTTTAACTATGGCTACACCTTC | CASSHDRGFNYGYTF
NA | TRBJ2-1 | TRBV19 | NA | TGTGCCAGTAGCACCACAGGGTACCACAATGAGCAGTTCTTC | CASSTTGYHNEQFF
NA | TRBJ1-2 | TRBV5-4 | NA | TGTGCCAGCAGCTTGGAAGGCAGGGGCATCCCCAACTATGGCTACACCTTC | CASSLEGRGIPNYGYTF
few | TRBJ1-5 | TRBV28 | NA | TGTGCCAGCAGTCGATCAGGTGGACAGCCCCAGCATTTT | CASSRSGGQPQHF
NA | TRBJ1-1 | TRBV19 | NA | TGTGCCAGCATATGGGTCGCCGGGGATAACACTGAAGCTTTCTTT | CASIWVAGDNTEAFF
NA | TRBJ1-2 | TRBV28 | TRBD1 | TGTGCCAGCAGTTTCCGCAGGGGGCTCTATGGCTACACCTTC | CASSFRRGLYGYTF
NA | TRBJ2-3 | TRBV7-2 | NA | TGTGCCAGCAGCCTAGTTCGAGGGCGATCCGATACGCAGTATTTT | CASSLVRGRSDTQYF
NA | TRBJ2-1 | TRBV5-1 | NA | TGCGCCAGCAGCTTGACGGGAGTTGGGAGTAATGAGCAGTTCTTC | CASSLTGVGSNEQFF
NA | TRBJ2-7 | TRBV19 | NA | TGTGCCACTATGGGTAGCGATAGGGCCTACGAGCAGTACTTC | CATMGSDRAYEQYF
NA | TRBJ2-7 | TRBV5-5 | TRBD1 | TGTGCCAGCAGCCTTTGGGACAGATCCTACGAGCAGTACTTC | CASSLWDRSYEQYF
NA | TRBJ2-2 | TRBV27 | TRBD1 | TGTGCCAGCAGTAGGGACAGGTTAGGGGCGAACACCGGGGAGCTGTTTTTT | CASSRDRLGANTGELFF
NA | TRBJ2-3 | TRBV19 | NA | TGTGCCAGTAAAGTCGCGAGCACAGATACGCAGTATTTT | CASKVASTDTQYF
NA | TRBJ2-5 | TRBV18 | TRBD2 | TGTGCCAGCTCACCGTATGGACTAGCGGAAGAGACCCAGTACTTC | CASSPYGLAEETQYF
NA | TRBJ2-7 | TRBV5-1 | NA | TGCGCCAGCAGCGGAGGGTTTCTCTTGTACGAGCAGTACTTC | CASSGGFLLYEQYF
few | TRBJ1-5 | TRBV2 | NA | TGTGCCAGCAGGGGTGAGGGGCCCCAGCATTTT | CASRGEGPQHF
NA | TRBJ1-1 | TRBV5-1 | NA | TGCGCCAGCAGCTTGACGGGTACCCACACTGAAGCTTTCTTT | CASSLTGTHTEAFF
NA | TRBJ1-2 | TRBV14 | NA | TGTGCCAGCAGCCCCCGGGACAACATCTATGGCTACACCTTC | CASSPRDNIYGYTF
NA | TRBJ2-7 | TRBV14 | TRBD1 | TGTGCCAGCAGCCAATGGACAGGCCCCTACGAGCAGTACTTC | CASSQWTGPYEQYF
NA | TRBJ2-1 | TRBV15 | NA | TGTGCCACCAGCAGCTTACTAACAGGTTACAATGAGCAGTTCTTC | CATSSLLTGYNEQFF
NA | TRBJ2-7 | TRBV5-6 | NA | TGTGCCAGCAGCTCAGCGTTCGAGCAGTACTTC | CASSSAFEQYF
NA | TRBJ2-1 | TRBV19 | TRBD2 | TGTGCCAGTAGTATAGATGAGGGACTAGTCTCCTACAATGAGCAGTTCTTC | CASSIDEGLVSYNEQFF
NA | TRBJ1-3 | TRBV6-5 | TRBD1 | TGTGCCAGCAGGACAGGGCTAGGAAACACCATATATTTT | CASRTGLGNTIYF
NA | TRBJ2-7 | TRBV28 | TRBD1 | TGTGCCAGCAGTTTCAGGGGGTTCCCCTACGAGCAGTACTTC | CASSFRGFPYEQYF
NA | TRBJ2-3 | TRBV7-9 | TRBD2 | TGTGCCAGCAGCTTTACCAAAGGACTAGCGGACACAGATACGCAGTATTTT | CASSFTKGLADTDTQYF
NA | TRBJ2-5 | TRBV29-1 | TRBD1 | TGCAGCGTCGGACAGGCGGAGGAGACCCAGTACTTC | CSVGQAEETQYF
NA | TRBJ2-3 | TRBV10-3 | TRBD1 | TGTGCCATCAGTGGAAGACAGGGGCTCAGCACAGATACGCAGTATTTT | CAISGRQGLSTDTQYF
NA | TRBJ2-7 | TRBV27 | NA | TGTGCCAGCAGCGACCCTCAAAGGACAGTCTACGAGCAGTACTTC | CASSDPQRTVYEQYF
NA | TRBJ2-7 | TRBV28 | NA | TGTGCCAGCCCAAGTACGGGGGGCGGGGAGCAGTACTTC | CASPSTGGGEQYF